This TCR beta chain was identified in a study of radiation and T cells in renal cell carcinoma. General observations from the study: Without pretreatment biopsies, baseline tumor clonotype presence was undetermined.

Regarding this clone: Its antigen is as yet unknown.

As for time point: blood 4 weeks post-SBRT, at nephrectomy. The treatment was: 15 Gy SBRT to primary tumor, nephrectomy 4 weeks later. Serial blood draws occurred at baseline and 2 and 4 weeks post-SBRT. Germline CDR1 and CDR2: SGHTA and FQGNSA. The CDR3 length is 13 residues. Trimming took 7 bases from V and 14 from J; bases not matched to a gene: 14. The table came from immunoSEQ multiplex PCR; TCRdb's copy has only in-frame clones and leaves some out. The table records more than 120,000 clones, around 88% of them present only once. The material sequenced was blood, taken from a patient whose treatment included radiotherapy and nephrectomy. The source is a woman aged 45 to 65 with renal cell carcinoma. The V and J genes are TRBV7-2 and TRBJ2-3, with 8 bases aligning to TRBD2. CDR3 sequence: CASTPGLRGAVYF. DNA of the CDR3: TGTGCCAGCACCCCGGGTTTGCGGGGGGCAGTGTATTTT.